This T cell receptor beta chain came from a study of cytomegalovirus exposure and HLA in healthy donors. The CDR3 has 15 amino acids. Trimming removed 1 base at V and 5 bases at J, with 11 bases between. Looked up from germline, CDR1 is SEHNR and CDR2 is FQNEAQ (reference sequence). PCR amplification relied on 60 Vbeta primers (plus 13 Jbeta primers). TCRdb's table, derived via immunoSEQ multiplex PCR, lists solely in-frame clones and lacks some. Of about 190,000 clones listed, 65% to 75% are singletons. The receptor was derived from a young man in good health and CMV-seropositive. The chain is built from TRBV7-9 and TRBJ1-4; D unclear. Sequencing was carried out using PBMCs. The DNA of the CDR3 is TGTGCCAGCAGCTTAGGAGGCCAGCCAAATGAAAAACTGTTTTTT. Translating gives CASSLGGQPNEKLFF. Full variable domain (missing parts from reference TRBV7-9 and TRBJ1-4): DTGVSQNPRHKITKRGQNVTFRCDPISEHNRLYWYRQTLGQGPEFLTYFQNEAQLEKSRLLSDRFSAERPKGSFSTLEIQRTEQGDSAMYLCASSLGGQPNEKLFFGSGTQLSVL.